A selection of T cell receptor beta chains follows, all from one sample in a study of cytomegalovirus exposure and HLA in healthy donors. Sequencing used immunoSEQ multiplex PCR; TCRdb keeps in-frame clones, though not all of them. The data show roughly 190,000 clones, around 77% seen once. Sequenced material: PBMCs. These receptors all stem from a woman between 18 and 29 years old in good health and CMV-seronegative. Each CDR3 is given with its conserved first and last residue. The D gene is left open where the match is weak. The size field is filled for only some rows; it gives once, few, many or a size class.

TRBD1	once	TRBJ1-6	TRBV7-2	CASSRSLGQGDFRNSPLHF	TGTGCCAGCAGCCGTTCGTTAGGACAGGGGGATTTTCGTAATTCACCCCTCCACTTT
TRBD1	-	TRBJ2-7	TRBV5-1	CASSLGGQGLYEQYF	TGCGCCAGCAGCTTGGGGGGACAGGGGCTATACGAGCAGTACTTC
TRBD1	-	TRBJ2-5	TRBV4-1	CASSQDSSTGQGGTQYF	TGCGCCAGCAGCCAAGATTCGTCCACCGGACAGGGCGGGACCCAGTACTTC
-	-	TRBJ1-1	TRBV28	CATRYGGLGSEAFF	TGTGCCACTCGTTACGGGGGACTAGGGTCTGAAGCTTTCTTT
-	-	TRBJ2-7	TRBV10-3	CAISDTQSYEQYF	TGTGCCATCAGTGATACGCAGTCCTACGAGCAGTACTTC
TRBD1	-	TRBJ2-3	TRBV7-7	CASSRTWTGQESTDTQYF	TGTGCCAGCAGCCGTACATGGACAGGCCAAGAGAGCACAGATACGCAGTATTTT
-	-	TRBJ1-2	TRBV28	CASSLQNYGYTF	TGTGCCAGCAGTTTACAAAACTATGGCTACACCTTC
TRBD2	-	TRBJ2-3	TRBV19	CASSETGGPSDTQYF	TGTGCCAGTAGTGAAACGGGGGGGCCCTCAGATACGCAGTATTTT
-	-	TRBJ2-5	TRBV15	CATTVQETQYF	TGTGCCACCACTGTGCAAGAGACCCAGTACTTC
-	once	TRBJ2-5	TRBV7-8	CASGHLYGETQYF	TGTGCCAGCGGGCATCTTTACGGAGAGACCCAGTACTTC
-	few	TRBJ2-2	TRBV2	CASSEALRRTTDTGELFF	TGTGCCAGCAGTGAAGCGCTTCGTAGGACTACGGACACCGGGGAGCTGTTTTTT
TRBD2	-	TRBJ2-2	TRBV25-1	CAGSEAGGARELFF	TGTGCCGGCAGTGAAGCGGGGGGGGCGAGAGAGCTGTTTTTT
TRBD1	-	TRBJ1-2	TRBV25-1	CASSESGGGYTF	TGTGCCAGCAGTGAATCAGGGGGCGGCTACACCTTC
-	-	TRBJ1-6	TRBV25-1	CASNTPGNSPLHF	TGTGCCAGCAATACCCCAGGGAATTCACCCCTCCACTTT
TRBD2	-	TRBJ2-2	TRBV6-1	CASSGLAGTGELFF	TGTGCCAGCAGTGGACTAGCGGGCACCGGGGAGCTGTTTTTT
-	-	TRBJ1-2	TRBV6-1	CASSVLEAGLYGYTF	TGTGCCAGCAGTGTCCTAGAGGCCGGACTCTATGGCTACACCTTC
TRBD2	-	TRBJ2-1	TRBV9	CASSPTGLAGDFVNEQFF	TGTGCCAGCAGCCCGACGGGGCTAGCGGGAGACTTTGTCAATGAGCAGTTCTTC
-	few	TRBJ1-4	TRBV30	CAWSHGDSHTTNEKLFF	TGTGCCTGGAGTCATGGTGACAGCCATACAACTAATGAAAAACTGTTTTTT
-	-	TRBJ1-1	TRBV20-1	CSAEGNTEAFF	TGCAGTGCTGAGGGGAACACTGAAGCTTTCTTT
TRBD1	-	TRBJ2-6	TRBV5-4	CASRNTTGAGANVLTF	TGTGCCAGCAGAAACACGACAGGGGCCGGGGCCAACGTCCTGACTTTC